This passage covers 10 T cell receptor beta chains from one sample sequenced in a study of control samples from healthy donors and cancer patients. Produced via immunoSEQ multiplex PCR; TCRdb's table is partial and in-frame only. This sample has about 120,000 clones; around 89% occur once, and the top ten carry 3.5% to 4.5%. Sequencing was performed on PBMCs. All receptors derive from a woman aged 60-75 years with lung cancer.

The chain combines TRBV7-8 with TRBJ2-5, with 9 bases aligning to TRBD2. The CDR3 is 16 amino acids. The V gene's germline CDR1 is SGHVS and CDR2 FQNEAQ. The V gene end was trimmed by 3 bases and the J gene end by 2 bases; junction bases not matched to a gene: 7. CDR3 sequence (DNA): TGTGCCAGCAGCTTGGGGGGTGGACTAGCGCAAGAGACCCAGTACTTC. Translated: CASSLGGGLAQETQYF.

This chain uses TRBV28 with TRBJ2-2; D call uncertain. V was trimmed by 8 bases and J by 0 bases, leaving 10 bases between them. Per germline, CDR1 MDHEN and CDR2 SYDVKM. The CDR3 is made up of 14 amino acids. CDR3 residues: CASDGQPNTGELFF. The CDR3, as DNA: TGTGCCAGCGATGGGCAGCCGAACACCGGGGAGCTGTTTTTT. The full variable domain, rest sourced from reference TRBV28 and TRBJ2-2, is DVKVTQSSRYLVKRTGEKVFLECVQDMDHENMFWYRQDPGLGLRLIYFSYDVKMKEKGDIPEGYSVSREKKERFSLILESASTNQTSMYLCASDGQPNTGELFFGEGSRLTVL.

The V and J genes are TRBV14 and TRBJ1-1; weak D call: TRBD1 (6 bases). The CDR3 consists of 16 residues. Looked up from germline, CDR1 is SGHDN and CDR2 is FVKESK. Trimming removed 2 bases from V and 5 bases from J, with 18 bases in between. The CDR3 loop is CASSQLGAYAETEAFF. In DNA, the CDR3 is TGTGCCAGCAGCCAATTGGGGGCCTACGCGGAGACTGAAGCTTTCTTT.

The rearrangement joins TRBV5-1 to TRBJ1-1, with 7 bases fitting TRBD1. With 4 bases clipped from V and 5 bases from J, the junction kept 11 bases outside the gene matches. The CDR3 covers 15 residues. Germline CDR1 reads SGHRS; CDR2 reads YFSETQ. The CDR3 here is CASSPQGPWDTEAFF. The CDR3 region has the DNA TGCGCCAGCAGCCCACAGGGGCCGTGGGATACTGAAGCTTTCTTT. Based on the CDR3 plus reference TRBV5-1 and TRBJ1-1, the full variable domain is KAGVTQTPRYLIKTRGQQVTLSCSPISGHRSVSWYQQTPGQGLQFLFEYFSETQRNKGNFPGRFSGRQFSNSRSEMNVSTLELGDSALYLCASSPQGPWDTEAFFGQGTRLTVV.

CDR3 loop: CASTPQGAFYNEQFF. CDR3 in DNA: TGTGCCAGTACCCCCCAGGGGGCATTTTACAATGAGCAGTTCTTC. This chain connects TRBV19 to TRBJ2-1; 8 bases are shared with TRBD1. V was pared by 7 bases and J by 4 bases, with 9 bases of the junction left unmatched. Germline CDR1 is LNHDA and CDR2 is SQIVND (reference sequence). The CDR3 length is 15 residues.

The chain uses TRBV3-1 (or the pseudogene TRBV3-2) and TRBJ2-7; no definite D call. Trimming took 4 bases from V and 4 from J, leaving 11 bases between them. This CDR3 spans 13 amino acids. The V gene's germline CDR1 is LGHDT and CDR2 YNNKEL (reference sequence). The CDR3: CASSLRGSYEQYF. The CDR3 DNA follows: TGTGCCAGCAGCCTCCGAGGTAGTTACGAGCAGTACTTC.

V and J are TRBV19 and TRBJ2-1; 11 bases fit TRBD2. Germline V gene lookup returns CDR1 LNHDA and CDR2 SQIVND (reference sequence). Unmatched junction bases numbered 5, after V lost 4 bases and J lost 6 bases. CDR3 length: 15 amino acids. CDR3 nucleotides: TGTGCCAGTAGTACGATAGCGGGAGGGTTCAATGAGCAGTTCTTC. As protein: CASSTIAGGFNEQFF.

The V gene is TRBV19, the J gene TRBJ2-5; the match to TRBD2 covers 10 bases. This CDR3 spans 15 amino acids. In germline, CDR1 is LNHDA, CDR2 SQIVND (reference sequence). V shed 1 base and J 6 bases; nucleotides not matched to a gene: 5. The CDR3 DNA follows: TGTGCCAGTAGTATAGTAGCGGGGGGTTTTAAGACCCAGTACTTC. It specifies CASSIVAGGFKTQYF.

This clone was seen only a few times. The chain carries TRBV7-2 and TRBJ1-2; TRBD1 is a possible D gene (5 bases). V was clipped by 0 bases and J by 3 bases, with 11 bases between them. CDR3 length equals 15 residues. Looked up from germline, CDR1 is SGHTA and CDR2 is FQGNSA. CDR3 nucleotide sequence: TGTGCCAGCAGCTTAGCGCCAGGGAGGGACTATGGCTACACCTTC. Translating gives CASSLAPGRDYGYTF.

The rearrangement uses TRBV6-5 and TRBJ1-1; D not certain. This CDR3 comprises 13 residues. V lost 2 bases, J lost 7 bases, and 11 bases lay in between. The germline CDR1 and CDR2 sequences are MNHEY and SVGAGI. The CDR3 bases are TGTGCCAGCAGTTACATGGCAGCTGGTGAAGCTTTCTTT. Translating gives CASSYMAAGEAFF.